These 31 T cell receptor beta chains came from one sample sequenced in a study of CXCR3-negative and CXCR3-positive naive CD8 T cells. Preparation of TRB cDNA libraries relied on 5' RACE carrying UMI labels. TCRdb re-called the 5' RACE reads, yielding one record per CDR3 amino acid sequence without DNA. Its table lists 90,000 to 100,000 distinct CDR3 sequences. The sequenced sample consisted of naive CXCR3- CD8+ T cells from blood. Indicated subset: CD45RO-CCR7+CD27+CD95- naive CD8+ T cells lacking CXCR3 (TNR3-). These receptors all stem from a human donor in good health. Some clones in this sample may be carry-over from other donors' samples.

The V gene is TRBV29-1, the J gene TRBJ1-1. The CDR3 sequence is 11 residues long. The V gene's germline CDR1 is SQVTM and CDR2 ANQGSEA. The CDR3 sequence is CSVHMGSEAFF.

V gene TRBV19 combines with J gene TRBJ2-7. CDR3 length: 16 amino acids. Germline-derived CDR1 and CDR2 are LNHDA and SQIVND (reference sequence). The CDR3: CASSITAATNSYEQYF.

CDR3 amino acids: CSVADRAGDTQYF. The chain combines TRBV29-1 with TRBJ2-3; TCRdb proposes TRBD1, but this gene call is untestable without DNA. Germline CDR1 SQVTM, CDR2 ANQGSEA. This CDR3 has 13 amino acids.

This chain connects TRBV29-1 to TRBJ1-2; the D call from TCRdb, TRBD1, cannot be confirmed without DNA. Germline-derived CDR1 and CDR2 are SQVTM and ANQGSEA. The CDR3 sequence is 12 residues long. CDR3 loop: CSVEGQSYGYTF.

The chain uses TRBV6-5 and TRBJ1-1. The length of the CDR3 is 14 residues. Germline V CDR1 and CDR2: MNHEY, SVGAGI. The CDR3 loop reads CASTWGTLNTEAFF.

The V call is TRBV28, the J call TRBJ2-7; TCRdb designates TRBD2, a call that cannot be tested without DNA. CDR3 length: 13 amino acids. Germline-derived CDR1 and CDR2 are MDHEN and SYDVKM. CDR3 residues: CASRSLGVHEQYF. The full variable domain, completed using reference TRBV28 and TRBJ2-7, is DVKVTQSSRYLVKRTGEKVFLECVQDMDHENMFWYRQDPGLGLRLIYFSYDVKMKEKGDIPEGYSVSREKKERFSLILESASTNQTSMYLCASRSLGVHEQYFGPGTRLTVT.

V gene TRBV29-1 combines with J gene TRBJ1-2. There are 14 residues in the CDR3. Germline CDR1 and CDR2: SQVTM and ANQGSEA. CDR3 loop: CSVERGRGNYGYTF.

The rearrangement links TRBV7-9 to TRBJ1-4. This CDR3 region has 13 residues. Germline-derived CDR1 and CDR2 are SEHNR and FQNEAQ (reference sequence). The CDR3 region is CASSPPAREKLFF. The complete variable domain, with remaining parts taken from reference TRBV7-9 and TRBJ1-4, reads DTGVSQNPRHKITKRGQNVTFRCDPISEHNRLYWYRQTLGQGPEFLTYFQNEAQLEKSRLLSDRFSAERPKGSFSTLEIQRTEQGDSAMYLCASSPPAREKLFFGSGTQLSVL.

V is TRBV29-1 and J is TRBJ2-7; TCRdb's D call of TRBD2 is untestable without DNA. The CDR3 contains 15 residues. The germline gives CDR1 SQVTM, CDR2 ANQGSEA. CDR3 amino acids: CSVMGTSGRSYEQYF.

The chain joins TRBV7-8 to TRBJ1-2; TCRdb calls TRBD1, which cannot be checked without DNA. The CDR3 loop spans 16 amino acids. Germline V CDR1 and CDR2: SGHVS, FQNEAQ. This CDR3 is CASSLEAGGPGGGYTF.

The chain joins TRBV29-1 to TRBJ2-1; the D call of TRBD2 rests on TCRdb alone, since no DNA is present to check it. CDR1 and CDR2 from the germline V gene are SQVTM and ANQGSEA. This CDR3 contains 16 residues. The CDR3 reads CSVPSVREGRHNEQFF.

The chain employs TRBV25-1 and TRBJ2-5; TCRdb names TRBD1, which stays unverified in the absence of DNA. Germline CDR1 is MGHDK and CDR2 is SYGVNS. This CDR3 has 13 residues. CDR3 sequence reads: CASAGTAQETQYF.

V and J are TRBV7-9 and TRBJ2-1; TCRdb's assignment of TRBD1 cannot be checked, as there is no DNA. The CDR3 consists of 13 residues. Germline V gene lookup returns CDR1 SEHNR and CDR2 FQNEAQ (reference sequence). CDR3: CASSRTVYNEQFF. Full variable domain (remainder filled in from reference TRBV7-9 and TRBJ2-1): DTGVSQNPRHKITKRGQNVTFRCDPISEHNRLYWYRQTLGQGPEFLTYFQNEAQLEKSRLLSDRFSAERPKGSFSTLEIQRTEQGDSAMYLCASSRTVYNEQFFGPGTRLTVL.

V gene TRBV2 combines with J gene TRBJ2-5; TCRdb returns TRBD1, unconfirmable since there is no DNA. Germline values: CDR1 SNHLY, CDR2 FYNNEI. The CDR3 length is 14 residues. Here the CDR3 reads CASKRTGLQETQYF. Supplemented by reference TRBV2 and TRBJ2-5, the full variable domain reads EPEVTQTPSHQVTQMGQEVILRCVPISNHLYFYWYRQILGQKVEFLVSFYNNEISEKSEIFDDQFSVERPDGSNFTLKIRSTKLEDSAMYFCASKRTGLQETQYFGPGTRLLVL.

The CDR3 reads CASSFQVRREGHNEQFF. The V and J genes are TRBV7-6 and TRBJ2-1; TCRdb selects TRBD2, and the lack of DNA leaves this call unchecked. This CDR3 is built from 17 residues. CDR1 and CDR2 (germline): SGHVS, FNYEAQ.

The gene calls are TRBV9 and TRBJ1-1; TCRdb indicates TRBD1, and absent DNA this call remains unverified. The CDR3 covers 16 residues. Germline-derived CDR1 and CDR2 are SGDLS and YYNGEE. CDR3 region: CASSAGTGVMNTEAFF.

This chain connects TRBV7-2 to TRBJ2-7. This CDR3 has 14 residues. CDR1 SGHTA and CDR2 FQGNSA come from the germline V gene. The CDR3 spells CASSFSGDYYEQYF.

The J gene is TRBJ1-1, the V gene TRBV7-9. This CDR3 contains 14 residues. Germline CDR1 and CDR2: SEHNR and FQNEAQ (reference sequence). CDR3 amino acids: CASSASSLNTEAFF.

This chain joins TRBV24-1 and TRBJ2-7; TCRdb returns TRBD1, unconfirmable since there is no DNA. Germline values: CDR1 KGHDR, CDR2 SFDVKD. The CDR3 runs to 12 residues. The CDR3 sequence is CATSGRGGEQYF.

The chain links TRBV7-3 to TRBJ2-1; without DNA, the TCRdb call of TRBD1 cannot be checked. CDR3 length: 15 amino acids. Looked up from germline, CDR1 is SGHTA and CDR2 is FQGTGA. CDR3 in amino acids: CASSLFVGGPSEQFF.

The chain combines TRBV20-1 with TRBJ2-1; TCRdb lists TRBD1, though no DNA is available to test this call. This CDR3 is 14 amino acids long. The V gene's germline CDR1 is DFQATT and CDR2 SNEGSKA (reference sequence). CDR3 in amino acids: CSARQGGSYNEQFF.

This rearrangement joins TRBV10-3 to TRBJ2-7; the TCRdb D gene call, TRBD1, has no DNA to confirm it. The CDR3 is 14 residues long. Germline values: CDR1 ENHRY, CDR2 SYGVKD. CDR3 amino acids: CAISEGDRFYEQYF.

The chain employs TRBV12-3 or TRBV12-4 and TRBJ1-1. There are 12 residues in the CDR3. CDR3 loop: CASSFLNTEAFF.

The chain employs TRBV6-5 and TRBJ1-1; TCRdb proposes TRBD1, but this gene call is untestable without DNA. The CDR3 has 15 amino acids. Germline CDR1 MNHEY, CDR2 SVGAGI. This CDR3 is CASSYTQGLKTEAFF.

The V and J genes are TRBV6-5 and TRBJ2-3; TCRdb's D gene call, TRBD1, goes unchecked for lack of DNA. The CDR3 extends over 16 amino acids. Germline CDR1 MNHEY, CDR2 SVGAGI. CDR3 in amino acids: CASALPGTGGRDTQYF.

CDR3 loop: CSTRTSGNGELFF. V gene TRBV29-1 combines with J gene TRBJ2-2; TCRdb indicates TRBD2, and absent DNA this call remains unverified. The CDR3 runs 13 residues. CDR1 and CDR2 (germline): SQVTM, ANQGSEA.

The genes are TRBV14 and TRBJ2-7; absent DNA, TCRdb's TRBD1 call cannot be checked. Germline lookup yields CDR1 SGHDN and CDR2 FVKESK. The CDR3 contains 18 residues. The CDR3 here is CASSQDWLLAGGSYEQYF.

The chain has TRBV7-8 and TRBJ2-7; TCRdb gives TRBD1 as the D gene, but with no DNA this cannot be confirmed. This CDR3 comprises 13 residues. CDR1 SGHVS and CDR2 FQNEAQ come from the germline V gene. CDR3 in amino acids: CASSQTRVYEQYF. The entire variable domain, with the rest obtained from reference TRBV7-8 and TRBJ2-7, is as follows: GAGVSQSPRYKVAKRGQDVALRCDPISGHVSLFWYQQALGQGPEFLTYFQNEAQLDKSGLPSDRFFAERPEGSVSTLKIQRTQQEDSAVYLCASSQTRVYEQYFGPGTRLTVT.

The CDR3 region is CASSQVPGGRPPGNTQYF. The V and J genes are TRBV4-1 and TRBJ2-3; without DNA, the TCRdb call of TRBD2 cannot be checked. The germline V gene encodes CDR1 MGHRA and CDR2 YSYEKL. The CDR3 totals 18 residues.

This chain connects TRBV15 to TRBJ1-5; the TCRdb D gene call, TRBD1, has no DNA to confirm it. The CDR3 totals 16 residues. Per germline, CDR1 LNHNV and CDR2 YYDKDF (reference sequence). CDR3 sequence reads: CATSRDVGQPNQPQHF.

This chain connects TRBV5-5 to TRBJ2-1; TCRdb reports TRBD1, a call that lacks DNA to check it against. CDR1 and CDR2 from the germline V gene are SGHKS and YYEKEE (reference sequence). The CDR3 runs to 13 residues. CDR3 in amino acids: CASSPGWGGEQFF.